The 15 T cell receptor beta chains below come from one sample, sequenced in a study of T cell changes during pregnancy in multiple sclerosis. The table came from immunoSEQ multiplex PCR; TCRdb's copy has only in-frame clones and leaves some out. In the table there are about 93,000 clones, almost 95% of which are singletons. The starting material was peripheral blood, obtained after pregnancy. The source of these receptors is a female donor with multiple sclerosis, enrolled in a pregnancy study.

The rearrangement links TRBV2 to TRBJ2-1; TRBD2 aligns across 7 bases. The CDR3 extends over 15 amino acids. The ends lost 10 bases at V and 6 bases at J; junction bases unmatched: 15. CDR1 and CDR2 from the germline V gene are SNHLY and FYNNEI. The CDR3, as DNA: TGTGCCACCTCGTTAAGCGGGGTCTTTTCCAATGAGCAGTTCTTC. This gives the protein CATSLSGVFSNEQFF.

This sequence joins TRBV19 and TRBJ2-1; 10 nucleotides align to TRBD2. Germline CDR1 and CDR2: LNHDA and SQIVND (reference sequence). The CDR3 sequence is 15 residues long. V lost 5 bases to trimming and J lost 7 bases; unmatched junction nucleotides: 8. The chain's CDR3 is CASSWSGGAPNEQFF. The CDR3 DNA sequence: TGTGCCAGTAGTTGGAGCGGGGGGGCACCTAATGAGCAGTTCTTC.

The chain's CDR3 is CASSLQTPGTDTQYF. The CDR3, as DNA: TGTGCCAGCAGCTTACAGACCCCGGGCACAGATACGCAGTATTTT. The chain recombines TRBV5-4 with TRBJ2-3; D is ambiguous. The CDR3 runs 15 residues. The ends were cut back, 2 bases at V and 1 base at J, with 11 bases in the middle. The germline V gene encodes CDR1 SGHNT and CDR2 YYREEE (reference sequence).

J is TRBJ1-4 and V is TRBV6-5; TRBD1 matches 8 bases. This CDR3 is built from 15 residues. Germline V gives CDR1 MNHEY, CDR2 SVGAGI. The J segment lost 3 bases and the V segment lost 6 bases, leaving 6 bases of the junction unmatched. CDR3 bases: TGTGCCAGCAGCCGACAGGGGTTACCTAATGAAAAACTGTTTTTT. Protein product: CASSRQGLPNEKLFF.

This clone was detected once. The chain uses TRBV9 and TRBJ1-4; the D gene is possibly TRBD1 (5 bases). This CDR3 comprises 15 residues. Trimming pared 0 bases from V and 3 bases from J, leaving 9 bases between. Germline loops: CDR1 SGDLS, CDR2 YYNGEE. As DNA, the CDR3 is TGTGCCAGCAGCGTAGGACAGCAGTCTAATGAAAAACTGTTTTTT. Amino acid sequence: CASSVGQQSNEKLFF.

The chain is built from TRBV13 and TRBJ2-3, with D possibly matching TRBD2 (5 bases). This CDR3 is built from 12 residues. V gave up 5 bases and J gave up 6 bases, with 9 bases separating them. Germline V gene data show CDR1 as PRHDT and CDR2 as FYEKMQ (reference sequence). The CDR3 protein is CASSLQRDTQYF. The DNA for the CDR3 is TGTGCCAGCAGCCTCCAGCGGGATACGCAGTATTTT.

This clone was seen only once. The chain couples TRBV5-1 to TRBJ2-3; a possible D gene is TRBD1 (6 bases). Germline values: CDR1 SGHRS, CDR2 YFSETQ. Trimming removed 4 bases at V and 6 bases at J, with 15 bases between. The CDR3 extends over 14 amino acids. CDR3 sequence: CASSEGTSRDTQYF. For the CDR3, the DNA is TGCGCCAGCAGCGAAGGGACATCGCGGGATACGCAGTATTTT.

The gene calls are TRBV30 and TRBJ1-4, with a weak D call TRBD1 (5 bases). CDR1 and CDR2 (germline): GTSNPN, SVGIG (reference sequence). The CDR3 consists of 16 residues. Trimming left V 1 base short and J 5 bases short, with 17 bases between. The CDR3 is CAWSGLGGIRNEKLFF. DNA for the CDR3: TGTGCCTGGAGTGGCCTTGGGGGGATCCGCAATGAAAAACTGTTTTTT.

This chain links TRBV27 with TRBJ2-7; D might be TRBD1 (6 bases). The V gene lost 0 bases and the J gene lost 7 bases, with 10 bases spanning the gap. Germline-derived CDR1 and CDR2 are MNHEY and SMNVEV (reference sequence). This CDR3 has 13 amino acids. CDR3 region: CASSLSIGTEQYF. CDR3 in DNA: TGTGCCAGCAGTTTATCCATAGGGACAGAGCAGTACTTC.

V and J are TRBV7-9 and TRBJ2-7, with 9 bases identical to TRBD2. Germline V gives CDR1 SEHNR, CDR2 FQNEAQ (reference sequence). CDR3 length: 15 amino acids. Trimming cost V 2 bases and J 7 bases; bases outside gene matches: 9. The CDR3 loop is CASSLLSSGIGEQYF. For the CDR3, the DNA is TGTGCCAGCAGCTTACTGTCTAGCGGGATCGGAGAGCAGTACTTC.

This chain connects TRBV4-2 to TRBJ1-2; TRBD1 might be the D (5 bases). CDR1 is LGHNA, CDR2 YNFKEQ, per germline. The CDR3 loop spans 16 amino acids. The V end lost 0 bases, the J end lost 0 bases, and 11 bases lay between the germline ends. The CDR3 here is CASSQDIGVANYGYTF. CDR3 bases: TGTGCCAGCAGCCAAGATATAGGGGTAGCTAACTATGGCTACACCTTC.

This chain joins TRBV6-5 and TRBJ2-5, with D hard to call. The DNA end is more similar to TRBJ2-7, so the J call may be wrong. This CDR3 comprises 11 residues. Germline V gene data show CDR1 as MNHEY and CDR2 as SVGAGI. CDR3 loop: CASSDTYEQYF. The CDR3, as DNA: TGTGCCAGCAGTGACACCTACGAGCAGTACTTC.

This clone was counted once. The V call is TRBV10-1, the J call TRBJ2-1; 9 positions agree with TRBD2. The CDR3 length is 16 residues. Germline assignment: CDR1 WNHNN and CDR2 SYGVQD (reference sequence). The V segment lost 3 bases and the J segment 5 bases; nucleotides outside the gene matches: 8. For the CDR3, the DNA is TGCGCCAGCAGTGACACTGCGGGAGGGAGGGACAATGAGCAGTTCTTC. It yields the protein CASSDTAGGRDNEQFF.

The chain employs TRBV7-9 and TRBJ1-1; a weak D match, TRBD1 (6 bases). Trimming removed 6 bases from V and 0 bases from J, with 11 bases in between. CDR1 SEHNR and CDR2 FQNEAQ come from the germline V gene (reference sequence). The length of the CDR3 is 14 residues. CDR3 sequence: CASRPRQVNTEAFF. CDR3 nucleotide sequence: TGTGCCAGCAGACCACGACAGGTGAACACTGAAGCTTTCTTT.

This rearrangement joins TRBV2 to TRBJ1-2; 9 bases are a match to TRBD1. The CDR3 contains 14 residues. Trimming took 3 bases from V and 5 from J; bases not matched to a gene: 4. The germline V gene encodes CDR1 SNHLY and CDR2 FYNNEI. In DNA form, the CDR3 reads TGTGCCAGCAGTGACGGGACAGGGAGTTATGGCTACACCTTC. Translation gives CASSDGTGSYGYTF. Drawing the rest from reference TRBV2 and TRBJ1-2, the complete variable domain is EPEVTQTPSHQVTQMGQEVILRCVPISNHLYFYWYRQILGQKVEFLVSFYNNEISEKSEIFDDQFSVERPDGSNFTLKIRSTKLEDSAMYFCASSDGTGSYGYTFGSGTRLTVV.